The 14 T cell receptor beta chains presented below share a single source sample, sequenced in a study of T cells in Graves' hyperthyroidism and ophthalmopathy. RNA transcripts provided the source from which TCR beta CDR3 regions were amplified. Researchers ran a first-round RT-PCR on the TCR CDR3 using the HTBI primer set. TCRdb re-analysed the multiplex PCR reads in MiXCR, keeping a single row per CDR3 protein. The sample includes around 690,000 distinct CDR3 sequences, around 16% of them seen just once. Material for sequencing was blood. The receptor set was obtained from a man aged 50-60 years with Graves' hyperthyroidism.

This clonotype showed up many times. The chain couples TRBV30 to TRBJ2-7, with TRBD1 matching 7 bases. V gave up 0 bases and J gave up 2 bases; unmatched junction bases: 4. CDR3 size: 14 residues. From germline, CDR1 is GTSNPN and CDR2 SVGIG (reference sequence). The CDR3 protein is CAWSVRQGAYEQYF. CDR3 sequence (DNA): TGTGCCTGGAGTGTACGTCAGGGGGCCTACGAGCAGTACTTC.

This clonotype has a handful of counts. V and J are TRBV6-5 and TRBJ2-1; weak D call: TRBD2 (6 bases). This CDR3 comprises 15 residues. Trimming cost V 4 bases and J 4 bases, with 14 bases left between them. From germline, CDR1 is MNHEY and CDR2 SVGAGI. CDR3: CASSSPGSAYNEQFF. CDR3 nucleotide sequence: TGTGCCAGCAGTTCGCCCGGGAGCGCGTACAATGAGCAGTTCTTC.

The chain employs TRBV19 and TRBJ2-1; weak D call: TRBD2 (6 bases). The V end lost 3 bases, the J end lost 4 bases, and 13 bases lay between the germline ends. The CDR3 covers 15 residues. Germline lookup yields CDR1 LNHDA and CDR2 SQIVND (reference sequence). In nucleotides, the CDR3 is TGTGCCAGTAGTATTCTAGCGACCACTTACAATGAGCAGTTCTTC. Protein product: CASSILATTYNEQFF.

The chain is built from TRBV7-9 and TRBJ2-2; D is uncertain. This CDR3 is built from 14 residues. From germline, CDR1 is SEHNR and CDR2 FQNEAQ (reference sequence). V gave up 0 bases and J gave up 5 bases, with 7 bases separating them. CDR3 DNA sequence: TGTGCCAGCAGCTTAGCGCAACAGACCGGGGAGCTGTTTTTT. Protein: CASSLAQQTGELFF.

The chain recombines TRBV19 with TRBJ1-6, with TRBD1 matching 7 bases. Germline CDR1 is LNHDA and CDR2 is SQIVND (reference sequence). With V trimmed by 5 bases and J by 7 bases, 8 bases remained unmatched. CDR3 length equals 15 residues. In DNA form, the CDR3 reads TGTGCCAGTAGTTTTCCGGGACAGCAGAATTCACCCCTCCACTTT. Amino acid sequence: CASSFPGQQNSPLHF. Looking up the rest from reference TRBV19 and TRBJ1-6 gives the full variable domain: DGGITQSPKYLFRKEGQNVTLSCEQNLNHDAMYWYRQDPGQGLRLIYYSQIVNDFQKGDIAEGYSVSREKKESFPLTVTSAQKNPTAFYLCASSFPGQQNSPLHFGNGTRLTVT.

There are many counts of this clonotype. The V call is TRBV28, the J call TRBJ2-1; TRBD2 agrees at 12 bases. The ends lost 5 bases at V and 8 bases at J; junction bases unmatched: 7. From germline, CDR1 is MDHEN and CDR2 SYDVKM. The CDR3 is made up of 15 amino acids. The chain's CDR3 is CASSRGLAGIYEQFF. The CDR3 DNA reads as TGTGCCAGCAGTAGGGGACTAGCGGGCATTTATGAGCAGTTCTTC.

This clonotype came up many times. V gene TRBV12-3 or TRBV12-4 combines with J gene TRBJ1-1; D is possibly TRBD1 (5 bases). Trimming pared 3 bases from V and 1 base from J, leaving 15 bases between. This CDR3 has 16 residues. The CDR3 nucleotides are TGTGCCAGCAGTTTTAGAGGGGCTGCCTCGAACACTGAAGCTTTCTTT. Its translation is CASSFRGAASNTEAFF.

With regard to this clonotype: A much larger clone is a single base away; this may be a read error. The CDR3, as DNA: TGCAGTGCTAGAGATGACTTACGGGGGAGCAATCAGCCCCAGCAATTT. Its protein product is CSARDDLRGSNQPQQF. J is TRBJ1-5 and V is TRBV20-1, with D perhaps TRBD1 (5 bases). CDR1 and CDR2 from the germline V gene are DFQATT and SNEGSKA (reference sequence). CDR3 length equals 16 residues.

This clonotype occurred many times. V gene TRBV28 combines with J gene TRBJ2-3; D is unclear. V lost 3 bases and J lost 0, with 7 bases in between. Per the germline V gene, CDR1 is MDHEN and CDR2 is SYDVKM. This CDR3 is built from 14 residues. CDR3 sequence reads: CASSFGPSTDTQYF. In nucleotides, the CDR3 is TGTGCCAGCAGTTTTGGCCCTAGCACAGATACGCAGTATTTT.

This clonotype has just a few counts. This sequence joins TRBV6-2 or TRBV6-3 and TRBJ1-5, with 11 bases that match TRBD1. Germline CDR1 MNHEY, CDR2 SVGEGT. The CDR3 is made up of 15 amino acids. The V and J ends lost 5 bases and 4 bases, in that order; junction bases with no gene match: 4. CDR3 sequence (DNA): TGTGCCAGCAGTCAGGACAGGGGGCGGAATCAGCCCCAGCATTTT. It translates to CASSQDRGRNQPQHF.

This clonotype was recorded at least ten times. The gene calls are TRBV6-1 and TRBJ2-7; a weak D match, TRBD2 (5 bases). This CDR3 is built from 13 residues. Germline CDR1 is MNHNS and CDR2 is SASEGT. V lost 8 bases and J lost 7, with 18 bases in between. The CDR3 protein is CASEVSARGEQYF. The CDR3 region has the DNA TGTGCCAGCGAGGTGTCAGCACGAGGGGAGCAGTACTTC.

V usage is TRBV3-1 and J usage is TRBJ2-5, with TRBD2 matching over 12 bases. V lost 3 bases to trimming and J lost 2 bases; unmatched junction nucleotides: 7. The CDR3 is made up of 17 amino acids. CDR1 and CDR2 (germline): LGHDT, YNNKEL (reference sequence). The CDR3 bases are TGTGCCAGCAGCCACGGCGGGCTAGCGGGAGGGCAAGAGACCCAGTACTTC. Residues: CASSHGGLAGGQETQYF.

In its sample, this clonotype was seen many times. The chain employs TRBV7-9 and TRBJ2-7, with D perhaps given as TRBD1 or TRBD2 (5 bases each). Per the germline V gene, CDR1 is SEHNR and CDR2 is FQNEAQ (reference sequence). With 6 bases removed from V and 7 bases from J, the gap between germline ends came to 25 bases. This CDR3 spans 16 amino acids. This CDR3 reads CASSPTPGTVKKEQYF. For the CDR3, the DNA is TGTGCCAGCAGTCCGACCCCCGGGACCGTAAAAAAGGAGCAGTACTTC. The whole variable domain, filled in from reference TRBV7-9 and TRBJ2-7, reads DTGVSQNPRHKITKRGQNVTFRCDPISEHNRLYWYRQTLGQGPEFLTYFQNEAQLEKSRLLSDRFSAERPKGSFSTLEIQRTEQGDSAMYLCASSPTPGTVKKEQYFGPGTRLTVT.

The chain recombines TRBV6-5 with TRBJ2-3; D ambiguous. The CDR3 contains 16 residues. V was clipped by 0 bases and J by 4 bases, with 14 bases between them. Germline CDR1 reads MNHEY; CDR2 reads SVGAGI. CDR3 residues: CASSYSDGREADTQYF. In nucleotides, the CDR3 is TGTGCCAGCAGTTACTCTGACGGTCGAGAGGCAGATACGCAGTATTTT.